This is a list of T cell receptor beta chains from one sample in a study of T-cell memory formation after mild COVID-19. TCRdb re-analysed the 5' RACE reads in MiXCR, keeping a single row per CDR3 protein. The sample lists roughly 370,000 distinct CDR3 sequences; approximately 16% were seen once. Input material: PBMCs or a T cell subset sorted from them (not recorded which). These receptors all come from a man aged 18 to 30 who had mild COVID-19 (a few samples of this study predate the infection). Cell type and time point are not known. Both conserved end residues are part of each CDR3. Each record gives: D gene, J gene, V gene, clone size, CDR3 length, CDR3 protein, CDR3 DNA. The D gene is left open where the match is weak. Size values are once, few and many counts, or a class for expanded clones, and some rows have none.

>NA|TRBJ2-1|TRBV5-1|NA|13
CASSLGWNNEQFF
TGCGCCAGCAGCTTGGGCTGGAACAATGAGCAGTTCTTC
>NA|TRBJ1-5|TRBV5-1|many|13
CASSLRSNQPQHF
TGCGCCAGCAGCTTGCGGAGCAATCAGCCCCAGCATTTT
>NA|TRBJ1-3|TRBV3-1|few|12
CASSPHLGTIYF
TGTGCCAGCAGCCCCCATCTAGGCACCATATATTTT
>NA|TRBJ1-2|TRBV10-3|few|14
CAISGQGSGYGYTF
TGTGCCATCAGTGGTCAGGGATCGGGGTATGGCTACACCTTC
>NA|TRBJ2-7|TRBV7-3|few|14
CASSPTTGRNEQYF
TGTGCCAGCAGCCCAACGACAGGGAGGAACGAGCAGTACTTC
>NA|TRBJ1-3|TRBV5-1|NA|14
CASSFLGDGNTIYF
TGCGCCAGCAGCTTTTTAGGGGACGGAAACACCATATATTTT
>NA|TRBJ1-1|TRBV29-1|NA|14
CSAQLGGPNTEAFF
TGCAGCGCGCAATTGGGGGGGCCGAACACTGAAGCTTTCTTT
>NA|TRBJ2-2|TRBV5-1|few|15
CASSLGQPSTGELFF
TGCGCCAGCAGCTTGGGCCAGCCAAGCACCGGGGAGCTGTTTTTT
>NA|TRBJ2-5|TRBV12-3/TRBV12-4|NA|14
CASSLVGLGETQYF
TGTGCCAGCAGTTTAGTAGGCCTGGGAGAGACCCAGTACTTC
>TRBD2|TRBJ2-3|TRBV4-1|NA|16
CASSPRGEGNADTQYF
TGCGCCAGCAGCCCCCGGGGGGAGGGGAACGCAGATACGCAGTATTTT
>TRBD1|TRBJ2-3|TRBV6-1|NA|15
CASRDQGVATDTQYF
TGTGCCAGCAGGGACCAGGGGGTAGCCACAGATACGCAGTATTTT
>NA|TRBJ1-4|TRBV4-1|few|12
CASSLSGEKLFF
TGCGCCAGCAGCCTAAGCGGGGAAAAACTGTTTTTT
>NA|TRBJ2-5|TRBV5-5|few|13
CASSFRLQETQYF
TGTGCCAGCAGCTTTAGACTACAAGAGACCCAGTACTTC
>NA|TRBJ2-3|TRBV5-4|NA|14
CASGGVGGTDTQYF
TGTGCCAGCGGAGGGGTTGGGGGCACAGATACGCAGTATTTT
>NA|TRBJ2-1|TRBV12-3/TRBV12-4|NA|13
CASSFFRVTEQFF
TGTGCCAGCAGTTTCTTCAGGGTGACTGAGCAGTTCTTC
>TRBD1|TRBJ2-1|TRBV27|NA|14
CASRGTGRNNEQFF
TGTGCCAGCAGAGGGACAGGGAGAAACAATGAGCAGTTCTTC
>NA|TRBJ2-7|TRBV7-2|NA|13
CASSFASNYEQYF
TGTGCCAGCAGCTTCGCGTCTAACTACGAGCAGTACTTC
>NA|TRBJ2-2|TRBV5-4|few|14
CASRLGGAGGELFF
TGTGCCAGCAGACTAGGGGGGGCTGGCGGGGAGCTGTTTTTT
>TRBD1|TRBJ2-1|TRBV4-2|few|15
CASRPFRDSYNEQFF
TGTGCCAGCAGGCCTTTCCGGGACAGCTACAATGAGCAGTTCTTC